The rows below give T cell receptor beta chains drawn from one sample of a study of blood T cell repertoires in COVID-19. TCRdb's table, derived via immunoSEQ multiplex PCR, lists solely in-frame clones and lacks some. The repertoire has 130,000 to 150,000 clones, about 80% of them found once; the top ten carry 5% to 7.5%. The source material was peripheral blood. The receptors here all came from a human donor in a cohort sampled during active COVID-19. Both conserved end residues are part of each CDR3. A D gene is named only where the DNA matches it firmly. Clone size is given for some rows only: seen once, a few or many times, or a class if the clone is expanded.

TGTGCCAGCAGTTTATCGAATACTTGGGCGGGGGGGCCGGAGAATGAGCAGTTCTTC	CASSLSNTWAGGPENEQFF	once	TRBD2	TRBJ2-1	TRBV28
TGTGCCAGCAGCTTGGAGGGGAATGGCTACACCTTC	CASSLEGNGYTF	NA	NA	TRBJ1-2	TRBV5-4
TGTGCCAGCTCACTAGACACGTTGAACACTGAAGCTTTCTTT	CASSLDTLNTEAFF	NA	NA	TRBJ1-1	TRBV18
TGTGCCAGCAGTTCGGCAGGGTCAAACATTCAGTACTTC	CASSSAGSNIQYF	NA	NA	TRBJ2-4	TRBV6-2/TRBV6-3
TGTGCCAGCTCAGCCGGGGGGAACACTGAAGCTTTCTTT	CASSAGGNTEAFF	NA	NA	TRBJ1-1	TRBV14
TGTGCCAGCAGCTCTCCATTCACTAGCGAAGGGGCCGGGGAGCTGTTTTTT	CASSSPFTSEGAGELFF	NA	TRBD2	TRBJ2-2	TRBV6-2/TRBV6-3
TGTGCCAGCAGCCTTGCAGGGGGCGCGAACACCGGGGAGCTGTTTTTT	CASSLAGGANTGELFF	NA	TRBD1	TRBJ2-2	TRBV7-2
TGTGCCAGTAGTGTCCGACAGGTGGGCACTGAAGCTTTCTTT	CASSVRQVGTEAFF	NA	NA	TRBJ1-1	TRBV19
TGCGCCAGCAGCTTGCTAGGGGTGAACACTGAAGCTTTCTTT	CASSLLGVNTEAFF	NA	NA	TRBJ1-1	TRBV5-1
TGTGCCAGAAGCTTCGGGAGTGAGGCCCCCCAGCATTTT	CARSFGSEAPQHF	NA	NA	TRBJ1-5	TRBV5-3
TGTGCCAGCAGCTTAACCCCTGACAGGGAGTATGGCTACACCTTC	CASSLTPDREYGYTF	NA	TRBD1	TRBJ1-2	TRBV7-6
TGTGCCAGCAGCTTAGGGACTAGCGGTCCGGATACGCAGTATTTT	CASSLGTSGPDTQYF	few	TRBD2	TRBJ2-3	TRBV11-3
TGTGCCAGCCTCTGGGGGGGCATCGGACGGGGTGAAGCTTTCTTT	CASLWGGIGRGEAFF	NA	NA	TRBJ1-1	TRBV7-9
TGTGCCAGCAGTGCGATTCGCTCCGGGACTAACAATTCACCCCTCCACTTT	CASSAIRSGTNNSPLHF	NA	NA	TRBJ1-6	TRBV6-1
TGTGCCAGTAGTCCCCCGGTAACACGGGGTCCATATAGCAATCAGCCCCAGCATTTT	CASSPPVTRGPYSNQPQHF	few	NA	TRBJ1-5	TRBV19
TGTGCCAGCAGTTTAAGGACTTCGGTAGCTTTCTTT	CASSLRTSVAFF	few	NA	TRBJ1-1	TRBV3-1/TRBV3-2
TGCGCCAGCAGACTAGCGGGAAAACAAGAGACCCAGTACTTC	CASRLAGKQETQYF	NA	TRBD2	TRBJ2-5	TRBV5-1
TGTGCCAGCAGCTTAGCGAAGACAGGGGGCTCGCGATTCCAGCCCCAGCATTTT	CASSLAKTGGSRFQPQHF	NA	TRBD1	TRBJ1-5	TRBV7-8
TGTGCCAGCAGCGGATACAGAACAGAAGAAGCTTTCTTT	CASSGYRTEEAFF	NA	NA	TRBJ1-1	TRBV7-2
TGTGCCAGTAGTACGACAGGGACTAATGAAAAACTGTTTTTT	CASSTTGTNEKLFF	NA	TRBD1	TRBJ1-4	TRBV19
TGTGCCAGCAGTTACCCACAGGTGAGGAGGGATGAAAAACTGTTTTTT	CASSYPQVRRDEKLFF	NA	NA	TRBJ1-4	TRBV6-2/TRBV6-3
TGTGCCAGCAGCTTAGCGAAGAGCTCCTACAATGAGCAGTTCTTC	CASSLAKSSYNEQFF	NA	NA	TRBJ2-1	TRBV7-8
TGTGCCAGCCAGGTGGTGCGGGGTAGCACAGATACGCAGTATTTT	CASQVVRGSTDTQYF	NA	NA	TRBJ2-3	TRBV28
TGTGCCAGCAGCTTGGGACAGTTCAACTATGGCTACACCTTC	CASSLGQFNYGYTF	NA	NA	TRBJ1-2	TRBV5-6
TGTGCCAGCAGTTTTCGGGACAGGCGATCCGGTCCCACAGATACGCAGTATTTT	CASSFRDRRSGPTDTQYF	NA	TRBD1	TRBJ2-3	TRBV6-2/TRBV6-3
TGTGCCCTCGGGGGGCTCGCCGCGAACACTGAAGCTTTCTTT	CALGGLAANTEAFF	NA	NA	TRBJ1-1	TRBV5-4
TGTGCCAGTAGTATAGTTGGGCAGGGGCGATTCAATCAGCCCCAGCATTTT	CASSIVGQGRFNQPQHF	NA	NA	TRBJ1-5	TRBV19
TGTGCCAGCAGCCCTGGACAGGGTGTTAATTCACCCCTCCACTTT	CASSPGQGVNSPLHF	NA	TRBD1	TRBJ1-6	TRBV3-1/TRBV3-2
TGTGCCAGCAGCCCCCGACAGGGGCCCACGTCCACTGAAGCTTTCTTT	CASSPRQGPTSTEAFF	NA	TRBD1	TRBJ1-1	TRBV7-2
TGCAGCGTTGAAGGGCAGAACACCGGGGAGCTGTTTTTT	CSVEGQNTGELFF	NA	NA	TRBJ2-2	TRBV29-1
TGTGCCAGCCGGCCAGCAGGTCGGAACACTGAAGCTTTCTTT	CASRPAGRNTEAFF	NA	NA	TRBJ1-1	TRBV6-6
TGTGCCAGCAGCTTAGATGCCGGTGAAGCTTTCTTT	CASSLDAGEAFF	NA	NA	TRBJ1-1	TRBV11-3
TGTGCCAGCAGCCGAACCCAGGGGGCAGAACAGCCCCAGCATTTT	CASSRTQGAEQPQHF	NA	TRBD1	TRBJ1-5	TRBV6-2/TRBV6-3
TGCGCCAGCAGCCAAGGGGGGCGATGGTACACTGAAGCTTTCTTT	CASSQGGRWYTEAFF	NA	NA	TRBJ1-1	TRBV4-1
TGCGCCAGCAGCCGAAGGACTAGCGGGACCACCGGGGAGCTGTTTTTT	CASSRRTSGTTGELFF	few	TRBD2	TRBJ2-2	TRBV5-1
TGTGCCAGCAGCCATAGACAGGGCCCTCTCTATGGCTACACCTTC	CASSHRQGPLYGYTF	NA	TRBD1	TRBJ1-2	TRBV14
TGCGCCAGCAGCTCGGGGACAGGGAGTCAGCCCCAGCATTTT	CASSSGTGSQPQHF	NA	TRBD1	TRBJ1-5	TRBV5-1
TGTGCCACCAGCAGAGAAGGACCCGGGACAGGGGGCATATCCAGCTACACCTTC	CATSREGPGTGGISSYTF	NA	TRBD1	TRBJ1-2	TRBV15
TGTGCCACCGACAGTTTCTCTGGAAACACCATATATTTT	CATDSFSGNTIYF	NA	NA	TRBJ1-3	TRBV19
TGTGCCAGTAGTTTATCCCGGGGGGAGCTGTTTTTT	CASSLSRGELFF	NA	NA	TRBJ2-2	TRBV19
TGTGCCAGCTCACCTTTACCCGGGACAGGGCTCTCTGGGGCCAACGTCCTGACTTTC	CASSPLPGTGLSGANVLTF	NA	TRBD1	TRBJ2-6	TRBV18
TGTGCCAGCAGCCCAGGGAACTATGGCTACACCTTC	CASSPGNYGYTF	NA	NA	TRBJ1-2	TRBV7-2
TGCAGCGTTGTACTGACTAGCACAGATACGCAGTATTTT	CSVVLTSTDTQYF	once	NA	TRBJ2-3	TRBV29-1
TGTGCCAGAAGCCAGGGGGACACCAACTATGGCTACACCTTC	CARSQGDTNYGYTF	NA	TRBD1	TRBJ1-2	TRBV2
TGTGCCAGCAGCCAAACAGGGGGAGGAAACACCATATATTTT	CASSQTGGGNTIYF	NA	TRBD1	TRBJ1-3	TRBV4-2
TGTGCCAGCAGCTTAGTAGCGGGGGGCCAAGAGACCCAGTACTTC	CASSLVAGGQETQYF	NA	TRBD2	TRBJ2-5	TRBV7-2
TGTGCCAGCAGTTTACGGGGAGCCTACGAGCAGTACTTC	CASSLRGAYEQYF	NA	NA	TRBJ2-7	TRBV12-3/TRBV12-4
TGCGCCAGCAGTGGCAGGCGGAGGGACGGGGAGCTGTTTTTT	CASSGRRRDGELFF	NA	NA	TRBJ2-2	TRBV10-2
TGTGCCAGCAGTTCCGACCTACAGGGGAACTATGGCTACACCTTC	CASSSDLQGNYGYTF	NA	TRBD1	TRBJ1-2	TRBV28
TGTGCCAGTAGTTTACGTGAGGGTCGTGAAAAACTGTTTTTT	CASSLREGREKLFF	NA	NA	TRBJ1-4	TRBV19
TGTGCCAGCAGCCCTAGTGGAAACATTCAGTACTTC	CASSPSGNIQYF	NA	NA	TRBJ2-4	TRBV7-9
TGTGCCAGCAGCGTAGAAGGACTCTCCCTGAGGTCTAGCCCCTACAATGAGCAGTTCTTC	CASSVEGLSLRSSPYNEQFF	NA	NA	TRBJ2-1	TRBV9
TGTGCCAGCAGCACAGGGTTCAGACGCACAGATACGCAGTATTTT	CASSTGFRRTDTQYF	NA	NA	TRBJ2-3	TRBV5-4
TGTGCCAGCAGCTATGGACTAGCGGGGGCGAACACCGGGGAGCTGTTTTTT	CASSYGLAGANTGELFF	NA	TRBD2	TRBJ2-2	TRBV5-6
TGTGCCAGCTCACGCCGACTAGCGGGGCAGGTCAATGAGCAGTTCTTC	CASSRRLAGQVNEQFF	NA	TRBD2	TRBJ2-1	TRBV18
TGTGCCAGCAGCTTCTCCCCTGAGGCTGAAGCTTTCTTT	CASSFSPEAEAFF	few	NA	TRBJ1-1	TRBV5-4
TGTGCCAGCAGCTTTGAACAGGGAGAGACCCAGTACTTC	CASSFEQGETQYF	medium-sized	NA	TRBJ2-5	TRBV11-3
TGTGCCAGCAGTCCCGACAGTTTCCAAGAGACCCAGTACTTC	CASSPDSFQETQYF	NA	NA	TRBJ2-5	TRBV6-2/TRBV6-3
TGTGCCAGCAGCGTTAGCGGGGACCTCACCGGGGAGCTGTTTTTT	CASSVSGDLTGELFF	NA	TRBD2	TRBJ2-2	TRBV9